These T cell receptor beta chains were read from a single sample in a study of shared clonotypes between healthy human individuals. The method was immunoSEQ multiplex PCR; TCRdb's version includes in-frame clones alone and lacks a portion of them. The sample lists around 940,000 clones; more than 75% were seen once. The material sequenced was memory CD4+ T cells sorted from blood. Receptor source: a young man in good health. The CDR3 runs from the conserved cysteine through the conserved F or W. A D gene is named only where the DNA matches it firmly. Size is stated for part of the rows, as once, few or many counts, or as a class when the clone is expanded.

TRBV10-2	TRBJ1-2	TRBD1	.	TGCGCCAGCAGTCAGGACAGGGGCCCGAACTATGGCTACACCTTC	CASSQDRGPNYGYTF
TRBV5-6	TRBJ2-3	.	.	TGTGCCAGCAGCTGGGGCCCGCCCACGTTAAGCACAGATACGCAGTATTTT	CASSWGPPTLSTDTQYF
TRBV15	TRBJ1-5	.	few	TGTGCCACCAGCATGGGGTCCCATTCCCAGCCCCAGCATTTT	CATSMGSHSQPQHF
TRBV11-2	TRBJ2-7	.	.	TGTGCCAGCAGCTTAGCATCGGACCCAGGCTACGAGCAGTACTTC	CASSLASDPGYEQYF
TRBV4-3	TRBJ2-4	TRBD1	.	TGCGCCAGCAGCCAAGATAAAGGACAGGGATTTGCAGCCAAAAACATTCAGTACTTC	CASSQDKGQGFAAKNIQYF
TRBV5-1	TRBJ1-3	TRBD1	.	TGCGCCAGCAGCGAAGGACAGGCGGGGGCCATATATTTT	CASSEGQAGAIYF
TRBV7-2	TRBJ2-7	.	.	TGTGCCAGCAGCGTCACATTGGACAGTGCCTACGAGCAGTACTTC	CASSVTLDSAYEQYF
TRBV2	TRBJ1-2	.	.	TGTGCCAGCAGTCTCACCGGGGGCTACACCTTC	CASSLTGGYTF
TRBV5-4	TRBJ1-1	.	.	TGTGCCAGCAGCCCCGCCGGCAGGAAGAACACTGAAGCTTTCTTT	CASSPAGRKNTEAFF
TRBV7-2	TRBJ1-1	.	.	TGTGCCAGCAGCTTAAATGCAGGGGACACTGAAGCTTTCTTT	CASSLNAGDTEAFF
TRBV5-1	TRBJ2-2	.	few	TGCGCCAGCACTTTCAGACTAGCGAACACCGGGGAGCTGTTTTTT	CASTFRLANTGELFF
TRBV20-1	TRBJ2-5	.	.	TGCAGTGCCGCCTCCGAAGAGACCCAGTACTTC	CSAASEETQYF
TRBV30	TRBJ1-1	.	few	TGTGCCTACAGAGTGAACACTGAAGCTTTCTTT	CAYRVNTEAFF
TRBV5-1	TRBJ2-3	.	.	TGCGCCAGCAGCTTGGAGGGGGGCCCCCGGAATACGCAGTATTTT	CASSLEGGPRNTQYF
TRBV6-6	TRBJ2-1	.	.	TGTGCCAGCAGTTACGCCCTCGAAGTCGGTATGTTCTTC	CASSYALEVGMFF
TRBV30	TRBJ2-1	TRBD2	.	TGTGCCTGGTTTAGCGGGAGGGCAGAGCAGTTCTTC	CAWFSGRAEQFF
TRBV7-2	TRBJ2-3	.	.	TGTGCCAGCGGCCGACTACAGAATACGCAGTATTTT	CASGRLQNTQYF
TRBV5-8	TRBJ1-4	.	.	TGTGCCAGCAGCTTGGGATTTGGGACTACAAATGAAAAACTGTTTTTT	CASSLGFGTTNEKLFF
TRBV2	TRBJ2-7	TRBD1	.	TGTGCCAGCATGGGGGACAGTTGGCACTACGAGCAGTACTTC	CASMGDSWHYEQYF
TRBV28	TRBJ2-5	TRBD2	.	TGTGCCAGCAGTTTACCGCGGGGGTGGGAGGAGACCCAGTACTTC	CASSLPRGWEETQYF
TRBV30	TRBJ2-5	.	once	TGTGCCTGGAGTGCCGACGGAGCCCTTTGGGAGACCCAGTACTTC	CAWSADGALWETQYF
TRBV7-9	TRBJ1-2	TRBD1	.	TGTGCCAGCAGCTACCGGGACAGTTATGGCTACACCTTC	CASSYRDSYGYTF
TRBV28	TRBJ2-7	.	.	TGTGCCAGCAGTCTGGACTACGAGCAGTACTTC	CASSLDYEQYF
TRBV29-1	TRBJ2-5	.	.	TGCAGCATGGCAGGGTACCAAGAGACCCAGTACTTC	CSMAGYQETQYF
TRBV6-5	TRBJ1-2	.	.	TGTGCCAGCAGAACGCCTCAGGGGTCAGGGGGCTACACCTTC	CASRTPQGSGGYTF
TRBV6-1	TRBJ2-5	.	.	TGTGCCAGCAGTGAATTTGGGGGCCGGCAAGAGACCCAGTACTTC	CASSEFGGRQETQYF
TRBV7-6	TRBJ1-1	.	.	TGTGCCAGCGGCGACAGGCCCACTGAAGCTTTCTTT	CASGDRPTEAFF
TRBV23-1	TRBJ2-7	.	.	TGCGCCAGCAGTCAAAACTCCACACTGACAGGTAACGAGCAGTACTTC	CASSQNSTLTGNEQYF
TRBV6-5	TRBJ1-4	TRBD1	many	TGTGCCAGCAGTACAGGGGGGTATGAAAAACTGTTTTTT	CASSTGGYEKLFF
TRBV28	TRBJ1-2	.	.	TGTGCCAGCAGTCGGACAGCTAACTATGGCTACACCTTC	CASSRTANYGYTF
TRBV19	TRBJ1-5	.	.	TGTGCCAGTAGTATAGTGGATAATAGCAATCAGCCCCAGCATTTT	CASSIVDNSNQPQHF
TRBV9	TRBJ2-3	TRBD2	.	TGTGCCAGCAGCGAGGGACTAGCGGCTAGCACAGATACGCAGTATTTT	CASSEGLAASTDTQYF
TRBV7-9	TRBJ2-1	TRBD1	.	TGTGCCAGCAGCTTAAACGCCGGGACAGGGGGCCTCCAGGATGAGCAGTTCTTC	CASSLNAGTGGLQDEQFF
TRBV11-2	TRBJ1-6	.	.	TGTGCCAGCAGCTTAGATGCCTCTTCCGGCCCCCTCCACTTT	CASSLDASSGPLHF
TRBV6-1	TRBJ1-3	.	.	TGTGCCAGCGGGGGGGACCGAAGGAGAAACACCATATATTTT	CASGGDRRRNTIYF
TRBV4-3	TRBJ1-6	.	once	TGCGCCAGCAGCCAAGTTGGAGGGGTGGGGAATAATTCACCCCTCCACTTT	CASSQVGGVGNNSPLHF
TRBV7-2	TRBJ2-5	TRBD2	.	TGTGCCAGCAGCCCCAAAGGGAGCTCGACTAGCGGGTCCCAAGAGACCCAGTACTTC	CASSPKGSSTSGSQETQYF
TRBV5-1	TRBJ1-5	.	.	TGCGCCAGCAGCTTGGAGAGTAATCAGCCCCAGCATTTT	CASSLESNQPQHF
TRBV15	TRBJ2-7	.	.	TGTGCCACCAGCAGAGAGGTCCAGACCTACGAGCAGTACTTC	CATSREVQTYEQYF
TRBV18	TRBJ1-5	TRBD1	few	TGTGCCAGCTCACCAGGGACAGGAGGTCAGCCCCAGCATTTT	CASSPGTGGQPQHF
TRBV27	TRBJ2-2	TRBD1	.	TGTGCCAGCAGTAGACAGGGGGCCGGGGAGCTGTTTTTT	CASSRQGAGELFF
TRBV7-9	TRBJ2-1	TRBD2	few	TGTGCCAGCAGCATACAAGGGACTAGCGTGTTCTTC	CASSIQGTSVFF
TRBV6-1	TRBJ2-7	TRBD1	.	TGTGCCAGCAGTGAGGGACAGGGATCCTACGAGCAGTACTTC	CASSEGQGSYEQYF